A selection of T cell receptor beta chains follows, all from one sample in a study of blood T cell repertoires in COVID-19. Measured with immunoSEQ multiplex PCR; TCRdb has only the in-frame clones, and not every one. This sample has approximately 170,000 clones; 80% to 90% occur once, and the top ten carry roughly 8.7%. The sequencing input was peripheral blood. These receptors were taken from a man between 45 and 60 years old with active or convalescent COVID-19. Each CDR3 is given with its conserved first and last residue. The D gene is left open where the match is weak. Not every row has a clone size; where given, it reads once, few, many or a size class.

>TRBD2|.|TRBJ2-2|TRBV3-1/TRBV3-2
TGTGCCAGCATGGTAGCGGGAGGGGCCGGGGAGCTGTTTTTT
CASMVAGGAGELFF
>TRBD1|.|TRBJ2-3|TRBV6-1
TGTGCCAGCAGTGAAGCGCGGGCAGGGGGCCTCGTGGATACGCAGTATTTT
CASSEARAGGLVDTQYF
>TRBD2|.|TRBJ2-2|TRBV27
TGTGCCAGCAGTGCCAGCGGGACTAGCGTGGACACCGGGGAGCTGTTTTTT
CASSASGTSVDTGELFF
>TRBD1|.|TRBJ2-3|TRBV5-4
TGTGCCAGCAGCTCGGGACAGGGGGCAACAGATACGCAGTATTTT
CASSSGQGATDTQYF
>.|.|TRBJ1-3|TRBV28
TGTGCCAGCAGTACCACAGGAGGAAACACCATATATTTT
CASSTTGGNTIYF
>TRBD2|.|TRBJ2-3|TRBV5-1
TGCGCCAGCAGCCCCGGGCCTAGCGGGGGGGCAGAGGATACGCAGTATTTT
CASSPGPSGGAEDTQYF
>TRBD1|.|TRBJ1-5|TRBV2
TGTGCCAGCAGTGACGGGGACAGGGGGCAGCCCCAGCATTTT
CASSDGDRGQPQHF
>TRBD1|once|TRBJ2-7|TRBV29-1
TGCAGCGTGGTCCGGGACAGGGTCTACGAGCAGTACTTC
CSVVRDRVYEQYF
>TRBD1|.|TRBJ2-2|TRBV2
TGTGCCAGCAGTGTACAGGGGACCGGGGAGCTGTTTTTT
CASSVQGTGELFF
>TRBD1|.|TRBJ2-2|TRBV20-1
TGCAGTGCTAGTCAGGGGGCGTCATCCACCGGGGAGCTGTTTTTT
CSASQGASSTGELFF